This T cell receptor beta chain was observed in a study of cytomegalovirus exposure and HLA in healthy donors. Turning to the study itself: Genetic ancestry analysis placed 81% of the 300 to 400 donors that were genotyped in the Caucasian-associated cluster.

Study results and limitations: Diagnosis of cytomegalovirus status made by the classifier reportedly showed high specificity and sensitivity. Later, an analysis found that common viral pathogens appeared to be linked with several of the most significant clusters.

Of note for this clone: Its antigen is unknown.

PCR employed 60 Vbeta and 13 Jbeta primers. Generated by immunoSEQ multiplex PCR, the TCRdb table keeps only in-frame clones and is missing some. The table lists 210,000 or so clones, roughly 84% of them singletons. The germline V gene encodes CDR1 KGHSH and CDR2 LQKENI. The CDR3 has 15 amino acids. The V gene lost 0 bases and the J gene lost 6 bases, with 12 bases spanning the gap. The TCR originated in a human donor in good health. Sequences were obtained from PBMCs. This chain joins TRBV18 and TRBJ2-1; tentative D call: TRBD1 (6 bases). CDR3 amino acids: CASSPPGRGGNEQFF. CDR3 bases: TGTGCCAGCTCACCACCAGGCCGAGGGGGCAATGAGCAGTTCTTC.